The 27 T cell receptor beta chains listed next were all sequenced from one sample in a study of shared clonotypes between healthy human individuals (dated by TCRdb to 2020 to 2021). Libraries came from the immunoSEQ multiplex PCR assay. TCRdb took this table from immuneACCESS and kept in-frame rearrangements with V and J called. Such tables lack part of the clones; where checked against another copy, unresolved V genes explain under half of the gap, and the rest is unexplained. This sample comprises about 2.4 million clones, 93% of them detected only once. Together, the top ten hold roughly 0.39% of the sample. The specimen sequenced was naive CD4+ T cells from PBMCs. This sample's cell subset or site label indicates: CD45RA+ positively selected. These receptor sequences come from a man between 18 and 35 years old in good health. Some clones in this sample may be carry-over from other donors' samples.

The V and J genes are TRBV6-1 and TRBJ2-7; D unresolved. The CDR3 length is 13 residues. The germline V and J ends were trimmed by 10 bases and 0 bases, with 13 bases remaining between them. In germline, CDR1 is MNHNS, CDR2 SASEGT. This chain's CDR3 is CAIRRLYSYEQYF. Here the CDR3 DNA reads TGTGCCATTAGGCGCTTATACTCCTACGAGCAGTACTTC.

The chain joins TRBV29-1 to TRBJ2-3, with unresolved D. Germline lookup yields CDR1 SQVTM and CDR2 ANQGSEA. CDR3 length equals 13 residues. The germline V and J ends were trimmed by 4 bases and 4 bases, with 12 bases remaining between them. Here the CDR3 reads CSVAAMAADTQYF. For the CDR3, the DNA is TGCAGCGTTGCCGCGATGGCCGCAGATACGCAGTATTTT.

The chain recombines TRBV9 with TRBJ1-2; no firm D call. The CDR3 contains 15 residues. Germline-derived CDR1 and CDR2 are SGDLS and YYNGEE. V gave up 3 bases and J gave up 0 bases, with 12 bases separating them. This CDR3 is CASSARSNANYGYTF. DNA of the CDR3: TGTGCCAGCAGCGCGAGGTCCAACGCTAACTATGGCTACACCTTC.

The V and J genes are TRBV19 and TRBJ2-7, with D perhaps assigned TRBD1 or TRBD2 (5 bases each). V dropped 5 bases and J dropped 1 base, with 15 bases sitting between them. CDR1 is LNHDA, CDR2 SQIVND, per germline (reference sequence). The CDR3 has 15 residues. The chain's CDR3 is CASSVSRDGSYEQYF. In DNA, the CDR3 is TGTGCCAGTAGTGTATCGAGGGACGGATCCTACGAGCAGTACTTC.

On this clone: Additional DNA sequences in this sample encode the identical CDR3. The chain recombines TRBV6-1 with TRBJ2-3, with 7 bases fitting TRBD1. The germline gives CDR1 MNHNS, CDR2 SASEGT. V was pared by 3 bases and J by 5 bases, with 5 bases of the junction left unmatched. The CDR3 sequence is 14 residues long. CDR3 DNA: TGTGCCAGCAGTGACAGGGGGTCTGGAGATACGCAGTATTTT. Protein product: CASSDRGSGDTQYF.

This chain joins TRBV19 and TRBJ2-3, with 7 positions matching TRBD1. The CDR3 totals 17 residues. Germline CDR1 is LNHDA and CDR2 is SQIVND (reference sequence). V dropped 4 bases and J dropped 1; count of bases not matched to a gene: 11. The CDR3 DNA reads TGTGCCAGTAGTACGAGAGGGGACAGTCGGGGCACAGATACGCAGTATTTT. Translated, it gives CASSTRGDSRGTDTQYF. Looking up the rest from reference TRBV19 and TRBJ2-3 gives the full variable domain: DGGITQSPKYLFRKEGQNVTLSCEQNLNHDAMYWYRQDPGQGLRLIYYSQIVNDFQKGDIAEGYSVSREKKESFPLTVTSAQKNPTAFYLCASSTRGDSRGTDTQYFGPGTRLTVL.

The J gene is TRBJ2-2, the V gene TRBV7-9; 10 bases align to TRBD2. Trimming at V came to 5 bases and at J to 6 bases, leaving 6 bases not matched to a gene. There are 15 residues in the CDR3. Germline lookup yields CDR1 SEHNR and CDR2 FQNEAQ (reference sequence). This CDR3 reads CASSPGLAKAGELFF. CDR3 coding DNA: TGTGCCAGCAGCCCGGGACTAGCGAAGGCCGGGGAGCTGTTTTTT.

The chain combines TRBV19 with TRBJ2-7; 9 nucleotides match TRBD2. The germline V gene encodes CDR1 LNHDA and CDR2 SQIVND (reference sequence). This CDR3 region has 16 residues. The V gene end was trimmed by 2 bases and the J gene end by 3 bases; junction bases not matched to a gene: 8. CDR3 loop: CASSIKGGRAFYEQYF. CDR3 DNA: TGTGCCAGTAGTATAAAGGGCGGGAGGGCCTTCTACGAGCAGTACTTC.

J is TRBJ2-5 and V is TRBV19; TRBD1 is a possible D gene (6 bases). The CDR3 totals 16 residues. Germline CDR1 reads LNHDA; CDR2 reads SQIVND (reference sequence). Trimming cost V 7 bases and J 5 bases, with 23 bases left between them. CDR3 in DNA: TGTGCCAGTACCCTCCCAGGGGAGAGCAGGTCGGAGACCCAGTACTTC. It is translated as CASTLPGESRSETQYF.

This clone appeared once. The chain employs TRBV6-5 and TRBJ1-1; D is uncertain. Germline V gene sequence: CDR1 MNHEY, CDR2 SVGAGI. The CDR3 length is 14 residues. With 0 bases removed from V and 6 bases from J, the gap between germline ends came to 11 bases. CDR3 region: CASSYSPARAEAFF. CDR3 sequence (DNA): TGTGCCAGCAGTTACTCCCCGGCGAGGGCTGAAGCTTTCTTT.

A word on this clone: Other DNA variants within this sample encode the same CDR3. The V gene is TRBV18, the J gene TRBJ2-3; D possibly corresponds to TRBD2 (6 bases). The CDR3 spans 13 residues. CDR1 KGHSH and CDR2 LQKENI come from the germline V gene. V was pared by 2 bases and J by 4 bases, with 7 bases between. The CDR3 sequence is CASSPASADTQYF. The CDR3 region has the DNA TGTGCCAGCTCACCAGCTAGCGCAGATACGCAGTATTTT.

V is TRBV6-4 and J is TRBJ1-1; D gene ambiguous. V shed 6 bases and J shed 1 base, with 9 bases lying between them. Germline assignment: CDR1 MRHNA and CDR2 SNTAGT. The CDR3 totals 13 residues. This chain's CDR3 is CASREHQNTEAFF. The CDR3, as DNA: TGTGCCAGCAGGGAACACCAGAACACTGAAGCTTTCTTT.

The CDR3 reads CASSPGLAPYEQYF. The CDR3 DNA is TGCGCCAGCAGCCCAGGACTAGCGCCCTACGAGCAGTACTTC. This chain uses TRBV5-1 with TRBJ2-7; 9 nucleotides line up with TRBD2. Germline V gives CDR1 SGHRS, CDR2 YFSETQ. V trimming: 4 bases; J trimming: 2 bases; junction bases outside the gene matches: 4. This CDR3 has 14 residues.

The CDR3 sequence is CASDRGNTEAFF. DNA of the CDR3: TGTGCCAGCGACAGGGGGAACACTGAAGCTTTCTTT. The chain recombines TRBV4-2 with TRBJ1-1; 8 positions match TRBD1. Trimming cost V 8 bases and J 1 base; bases outside gene matches: 0. CDR3 length equals 12 residues. CDR1 is LGHNA, CDR2 YNFKEQ, per germline.

The CDR3 sequence is CASSGGGGRGNEQFF. The CDR3 DNA is TGTGCCAGCAGTGGCGGGGGTGGGAGGGGTAATGAGCAGTTCTTC. The chain combines TRBV6-1 with TRBJ2-1, with TRBD2 matching over 7 bases. Germline V lookup: CDR1 MNHNS, CDR2 SASEGT. The CDR3 has 15 amino acids. V shed 4 bases and J 7 bases; nucleotides not matched to a gene: 10.

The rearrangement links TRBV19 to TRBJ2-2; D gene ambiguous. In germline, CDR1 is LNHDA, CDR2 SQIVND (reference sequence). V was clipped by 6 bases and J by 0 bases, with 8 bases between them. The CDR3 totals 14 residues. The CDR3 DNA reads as TGTGCCAGTAGAAGTCAGTCGAACACCGGGGAGCTGTTTTTT. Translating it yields CASRSQSNTGELFF.

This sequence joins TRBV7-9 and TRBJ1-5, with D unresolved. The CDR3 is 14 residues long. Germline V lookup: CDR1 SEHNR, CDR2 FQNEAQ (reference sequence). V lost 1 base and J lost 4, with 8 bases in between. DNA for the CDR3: TGTGCCAGCAGCTTAGGCACACTTAATCAGCCCCAGCATTTT. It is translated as CASSLGTLNQPQHF.

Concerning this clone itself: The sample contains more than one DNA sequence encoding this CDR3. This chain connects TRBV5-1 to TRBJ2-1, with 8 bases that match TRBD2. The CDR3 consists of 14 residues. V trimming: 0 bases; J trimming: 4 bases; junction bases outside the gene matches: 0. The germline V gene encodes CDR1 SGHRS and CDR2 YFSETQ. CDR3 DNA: TGCGCCAGCAGCTTGGGACTAGCGTACAATGAGCAGTTCTTC. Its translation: CASSLGLAYNEQFF. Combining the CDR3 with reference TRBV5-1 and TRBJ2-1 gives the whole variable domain KAGVTQTPRYLIKTRGQQVTLSCSPISGHRSVSWYQQTPGQGLQFLFEYFSETQRNKGNFPGRFSGRQFSNSRSEMNVSTLELGDSALYLCASSLGLAYNEQFFGPGTRLTVL.

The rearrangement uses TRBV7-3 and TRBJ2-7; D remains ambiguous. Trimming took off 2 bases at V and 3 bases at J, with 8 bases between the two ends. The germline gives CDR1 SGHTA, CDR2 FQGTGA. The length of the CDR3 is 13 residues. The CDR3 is CASSLSAGYEQYF. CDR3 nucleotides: TGTGCCAGCAGCTTATCGGCAGGCTACGAGCAGTACTTC.

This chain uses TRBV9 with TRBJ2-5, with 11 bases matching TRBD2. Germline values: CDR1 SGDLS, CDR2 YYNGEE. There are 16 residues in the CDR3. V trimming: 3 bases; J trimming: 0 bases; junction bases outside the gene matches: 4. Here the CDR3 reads CASSETSGVYQETQYF. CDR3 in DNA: TGTGCCAGCAGCGAGACTAGCGGGGTCTACCAAGAGACCCAGTACTTC.

Here the CDR3 DNA reads TGCAGCGGTGCTGAGGGTGGGCGGGGCGAGCAGTACTTC. Residues: CSGAEGGRGEQYF. The V and J genes are TRBV29-1 and TRBJ2-7, with a weak D call TRBD2 (6 bases). This CDR3 has 13 residues. Germline V gene lookup returns CDR1 SQVTM and CDR2 ANQGSEA. V dropped 7 bases and J dropped 6 bases, with 19 bases sitting between them.

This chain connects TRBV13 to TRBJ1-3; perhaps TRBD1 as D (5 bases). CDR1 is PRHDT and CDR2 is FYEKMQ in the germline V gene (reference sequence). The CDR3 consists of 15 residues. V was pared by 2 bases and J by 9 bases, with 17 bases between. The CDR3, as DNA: TGTGCCAGCAGCTTAAAGGGACGGGGCAGAGGCACCATATATTTT. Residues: CASSLKGRGRGTIYF.

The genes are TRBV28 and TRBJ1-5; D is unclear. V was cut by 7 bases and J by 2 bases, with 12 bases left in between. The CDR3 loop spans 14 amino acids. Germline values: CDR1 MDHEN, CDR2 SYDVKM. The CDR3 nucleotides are TGTGCCAGCAATGGTTTCCCCGGCAATCAGCCCCAGCATTTT. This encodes CASNGFPGNQPQHF.

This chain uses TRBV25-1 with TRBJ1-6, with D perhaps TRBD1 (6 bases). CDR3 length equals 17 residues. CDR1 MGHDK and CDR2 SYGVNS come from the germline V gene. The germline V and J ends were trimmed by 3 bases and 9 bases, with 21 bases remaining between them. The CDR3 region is CASSEGARGPPRSPLHF. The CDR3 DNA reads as TGTGCCAGCAGTGAGGGGGCCCGAGGACCCCCTCGTTCACCCCTCCACTTT.

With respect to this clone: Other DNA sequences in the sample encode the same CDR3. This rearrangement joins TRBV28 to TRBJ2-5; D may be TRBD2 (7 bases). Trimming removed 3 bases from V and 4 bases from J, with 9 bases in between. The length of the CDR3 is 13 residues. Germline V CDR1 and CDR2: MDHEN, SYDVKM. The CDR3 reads CASSLGGRETQYF. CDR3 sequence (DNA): TGTGCCAGCAGTTTGGGGGGGCGAGAGACCCAGTACTTC.

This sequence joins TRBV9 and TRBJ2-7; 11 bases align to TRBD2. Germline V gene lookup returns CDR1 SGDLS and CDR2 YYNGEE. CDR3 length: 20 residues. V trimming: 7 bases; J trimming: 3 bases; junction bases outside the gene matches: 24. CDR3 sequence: CASGPRDGQISGRAVYEQYF. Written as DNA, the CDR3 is TGTGCCAGCGGTCCGCGGGACGGACAAATTAGCGGGAGGGCCGTCTACGAGCAGTACTTC.

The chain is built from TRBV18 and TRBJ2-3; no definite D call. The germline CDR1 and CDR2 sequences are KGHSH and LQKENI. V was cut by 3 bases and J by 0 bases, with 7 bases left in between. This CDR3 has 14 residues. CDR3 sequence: CASSPTQSTDTQYF. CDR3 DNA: TGTGCCAGCTCACCTACCCAGAGCACAGATACGCAGTATTTT.